This TCR beta chain is drawn from a study of T-cell memory formation after mild COVID-19. Trimming cost V 4 bases and J 2 bases; bases outside gene matches: 7. This CDR3 is 15 amino acids long. Per the germline V gene, CDR1 is SGHNT and CDR2 is YYREEE (reference sequence). In TCRdb, the 5' RACE reads were re-called with MiXCR into one record per CDR3 protein. This sample has some 280,000 distinct CDR3 sequences, with 16% found just once. The TCR was taken from a man aged 18-30 years who had mild COVID-19 (a few samples of this study predate the infection). Cell type and time point are not known. The rearrangement uses TRBV5-4 and TRBJ2-3; TRBD2 agrees at 7 bases. Sequenced input: PBMCs or a T cell subset sorted from them (not recorded which). CDR3: CASSPRRGNTDTQYF. CDR3 in DNA: TGTGCCAGCAGCCCGCGGCGGGGGAACACAGATACGCAGTATTTT. Variable domain in full (rest from reference TRBV5-4 and TRBJ2-3): ETGVTQSPTHLIKTRGQQVTLRCSSQSGHNTVSWYQQALGQGPQFIFQYYREEENGRGNFPPRFSGLQFPNYSSELNVNALELDDSALYLCASSPRRGNTDTQYFGPGTRLTVL.